The sequence of this T cell receptor (beta chain) was determined in a study of CD8 T cells in ankylosing spondylitis. Findings and limits, study-wide: Disease-linked clones reportedly concentrated significantly in matched ankylosing spondylitis synovial fluid.

TCRdb called the 5' RACE reads again in MiXCR, with one record for every CDR3 protein. The sample holds about 260,000 distinct CDR3 sequences, about 24% seen once. This clonotype was counted at least ten times. The antigen remains undetermined. Unmatched junction bases numbered 2, after V lost 4 bases and J lost 8 bases. From germline, CDR1 is DFQATT and CDR2 SNEGSKA (reference sequence). The length of the CDR3 is 12 residues. Sequencing input: blood, either unsorted or a sorted T cell fraction (not recorded which). The clonotype was recovered from a male donor with ankylosing spondylitis or in good health (not recorded which). The chain combines TRBV20-1 with TRBJ1-4; the match to TRBD1 covers 9 bases. The CDR3 DNA reads as TGCAGTGCTACGGACAGGGGCGAAAAACTGTTTTTT. Translating gives CSATDRGEKLFF.